This T cell receptor (beta chain) is drawn from a study of T cell changes during pregnancy in multiple sclerosis. Between the trimmed V and J ends, which lost 5 bases and 4 bases, there was a span of 14 bases. The CDR3 length is 14 residues. CDR1 is LGHNT, CDR2 FRNRAP, per germline. Repertoires were generated with immunoSEQ multiplex PCR, while TCRdb's copy carries only in-frame clones and drops some. The sample records 78,000 or so clones, 90% to 95% being singletons. The rearrangement joins TRBV12-5 to TRBJ2-5, with D tentatively TRBD2 (7 bases). The sequence came from a female donor with multiple sclerosis, enrolled in a pregnancy study. This material consisted of CD4+ T cells from peripheral blood mononuclear cells, taken before pregnancy. The CDR3 region is CASGIGGGVETQYF. CDR3 sequence (DNA): TGTGCTAGTGGTATAGGGGGAGGGGTAGAGACCCAGTACTTC.